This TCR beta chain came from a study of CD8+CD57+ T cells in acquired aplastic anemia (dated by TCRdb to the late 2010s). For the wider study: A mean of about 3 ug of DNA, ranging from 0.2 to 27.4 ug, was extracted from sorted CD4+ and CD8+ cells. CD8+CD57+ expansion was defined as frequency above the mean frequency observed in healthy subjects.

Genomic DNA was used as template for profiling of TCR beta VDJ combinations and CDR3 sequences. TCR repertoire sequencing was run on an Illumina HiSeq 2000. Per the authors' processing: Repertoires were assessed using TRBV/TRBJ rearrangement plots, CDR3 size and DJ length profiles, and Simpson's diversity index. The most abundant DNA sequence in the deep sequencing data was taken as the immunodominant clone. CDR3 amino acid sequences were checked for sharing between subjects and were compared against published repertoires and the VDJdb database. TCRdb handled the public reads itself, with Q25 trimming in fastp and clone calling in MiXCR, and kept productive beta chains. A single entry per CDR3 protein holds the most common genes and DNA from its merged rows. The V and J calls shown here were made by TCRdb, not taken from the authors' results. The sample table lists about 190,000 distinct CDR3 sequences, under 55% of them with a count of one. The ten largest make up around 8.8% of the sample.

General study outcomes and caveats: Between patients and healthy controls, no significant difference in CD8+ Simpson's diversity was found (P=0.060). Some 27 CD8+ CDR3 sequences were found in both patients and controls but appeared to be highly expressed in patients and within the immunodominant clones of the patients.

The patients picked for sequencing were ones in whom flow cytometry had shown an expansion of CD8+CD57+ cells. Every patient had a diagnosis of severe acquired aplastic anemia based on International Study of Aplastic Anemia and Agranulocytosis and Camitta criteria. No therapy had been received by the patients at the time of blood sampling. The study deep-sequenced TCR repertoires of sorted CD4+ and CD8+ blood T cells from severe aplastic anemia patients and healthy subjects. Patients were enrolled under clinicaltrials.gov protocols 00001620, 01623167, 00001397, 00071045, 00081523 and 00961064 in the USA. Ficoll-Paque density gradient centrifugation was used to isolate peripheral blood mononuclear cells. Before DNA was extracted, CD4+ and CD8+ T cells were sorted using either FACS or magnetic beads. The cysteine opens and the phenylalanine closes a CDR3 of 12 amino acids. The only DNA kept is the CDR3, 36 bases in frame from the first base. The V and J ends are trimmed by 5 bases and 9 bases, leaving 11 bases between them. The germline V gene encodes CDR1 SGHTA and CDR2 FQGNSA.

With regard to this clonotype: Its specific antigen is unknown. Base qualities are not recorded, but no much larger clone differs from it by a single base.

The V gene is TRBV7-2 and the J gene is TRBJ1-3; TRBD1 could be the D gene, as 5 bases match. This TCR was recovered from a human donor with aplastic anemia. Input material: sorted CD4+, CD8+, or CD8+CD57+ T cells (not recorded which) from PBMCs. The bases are TGTGCCAGCAGCATACCGGGGGGCACCATATATTTT. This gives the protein CASSIPGGTIYF.